This is a list of T cell receptor beta chains from one sample in a study of shared clonotypes between healthy human individuals. Clones were read by immunoSEQ multiplex PCR, and TCRdb kept only the in-frame ones, dropping some. The sample lists about 610,000 clones; about 97% were seen once. Sequencing used naive CD4+ T cells sorted from blood. The receptors come from a woman aged 25 to 39 in good health. CDR3s include the opening cysteine and the closing phenylalanine or tryptophan. The order of the fields is J gene, D gene, clone size, V gene, CDR3 protein, CDR3 DNA. A D gene is named only where the DNA matches it firmly. Clone size, where shown, is once, few, many, or a class for clones that have expanded.

>TRBJ1-1|-|-|TRBV28
CASSLPGGNTEAFF
TGTGCCAGCAGTTTACCGGGAGGGAACACTGAAGCTTTCTTT
>TRBJ1-3|-|-|TRBV6-5
CASSGGGQNTIYF
TGTGCCAGCAGTGGCGGGGGTCAAAACACCATATATTTT
>TRBJ2-3|-|-|TRBV6-6
CASSYSLAPSTDTQYF
TGTGCCAGCAGTTACTCTCTGGCACCAAGCACAGATACGCAGTATTTT
>TRBJ1-1|TRBD1|-|TRBV18
CASSPQNRGHTEAFF
TGTGCCAGCTCACCTCAGAACAGGGGGCACACTGAAGCTTTCTTT
>TRBJ1-1|-|-|TRBV19
CASSIDRDTEAFF
TGTGCCAGTAGTATAGACAGGGACACTGAAGCTTTCTTT
>TRBJ2-2|TRBD1|-|TRBV5-1
CASSLVGTGVTGELFF
TGCGCCAGCAGCTTGGTGGGGACAGGGGTTACCGGGGAGCTGTTTTTT
>TRBJ2-7|-|-|TRBV7-6
CASSSGVYEQYF
TGTGCCAGCAGCTCGGGGGTCTACGAGCAGTACTTC
>TRBJ1-1|-|-|TRBV7-9
CASSQVDTEAFF
TGTGCCAGCAGCCAAGTCGACACTGAAGCTTTCTTT
>TRBJ2-7|TRBD2|-|TRBV4-1
CASSQRREGREQYF
TGCGCCAGCAGCCAGAGACGGGAGGGCCGCGAGCAGTACTTC
>TRBJ2-1|-|-|TRBV4-1
CASSGPGYEQFF
TGCGCCAGCAGCGGCCCGGGATATGAGCAGTTCTTC
>TRBJ2-7|TRBD1|once|TRBV28
CASSPSGTGGDEQYF
TGTGCCAGCAGTCCCAGCGGGACAGGGGGCGACGAGCAGTACTTC
>TRBJ2-1|-|-|TRBV4-1
CASSQAGVQSYNEQFF
TGCGCCAGCAGCCAAGCAGGGGTCCAATCCTACAATGAGCAGTTCTTC
>TRBJ2-7|-|once|TRBV19
CASSTATSSYEQYF
TGTGCCAGTAGTACCGCGACTAGCTCCTACGAGCAGTACTTC
>TRBJ2-1|-|-|TRBV19
CASSARPGNEQFF
TGTGCCAGTAGTGCCCGACCCGGTAATGAGCAGTTCTTC
>TRBJ2-6|-|-|TRBV5-1
CASSFSQGQIQSGANVLTF
TGCGCCAGCAGCTTTAGTCAGGGGCAAATTCAGTCTGGGGCCAACGTCCTGACTTTC
>TRBJ2-2|TRBD1|once|TRBV10-1
CASSPGQGATGELFF
TGCGCCAGCAGTCCGGGACAGGGGGCGACCGGGGAGCTGTTTTTT
>TRBJ2-7|-|-|TRBV10-3
CAISESMGGTYEQYF
TGTGCCATCAGTGAGTCGATGGGAGGAACCTACGAGCAGTACTTC
>TRBJ2-1|-|once|TRBV7-2
CASTPWGRASYNEQFF
TGTGCCAGCACCCCATGGGGCAGGGCCTCCTACAATGAGCAGTTCTTC
>TRBJ2-2|-|-|TRBV4-1
CASSQPLWGGGTVGELFF
TGCGCCAGCAGCCAACCCCTTTGGGGGGGCGGGACTGTCGGGGAGCTGTTTTTT
>TRBJ1-5|-|-|TRBV15
CATSRAAGRPQHF
TGTGCCACCAGCAGGGCGGCCGGGCGGCCCCAGCATTTT
>TRBJ2-1|TRBD1|-|TRBV6-5
CASSSNRGRKNEQFF
TGTGCCAGCAGTTCGAACAGGGGGCGTAAAAATGAGCAGTTCTTC
>TRBJ2-3|-|-|TRBV25-1
CASSEWATSTDTQYF
TGTGCCAGCAGTGAATGGGCGACTAGCACAGATACGCAGTATTTT
>TRBJ1-5|-|-|TRBV7-2
CASSPQTGNNQPQHF
TGTGCCAGCAGCCCCCAGACAGGAAACAATCAGCCCCAGCATTTT
>TRBJ1-1|TRBD1|once|TRBV6-1
CAVPPPQGDTEAFF
TGTGCCGTCCCCCCCCCGCAGGGGGACACTGAAGCTTTCTTT
>TRBJ1-1|TRBD1|-|TRBV5-1
CASSYRPGQVSMNTEAFF
TGCGCCAGCAGCTACCGCCCGGGACAGGTTTCTATGAACACTGAAGCTTTCTTT
>TRBJ2-1|TRBD2|-|TRBV7-9
CASSPGTTNNEQFF
TGTGCCAGCAGCCCCGGGACTACCAACAATGAGCAGTTCTTC
>TRBJ1-6|-|-|TRBV19
CASSIEANSPLHF
TGTGCCAGTAGTATCGAGGCCAATTCACCCCTCCACTTT
>TRBJ2-3|-|-|TRBV4-2
CASSQEATTISTDTQYF
TGTGCCAGCAGCCAAGAGGCGACCACCATTAGCACAGATACGCAGTATTTT
>TRBJ2-7|TRBD1|-|TRBV18
CASSPDRRTYEQYF
TGTGCCAGCTCACCGGACAGGCGGACCTACGAGCAGTACTTC
>TRBJ2-5|-|-|TRBV18
CASLFQETQYF
TGTGCCAGCTTGTTCCAAGAGACCCAGTACTTC
>TRBJ1-1|TRBD1|once|TRBV7-9
CASSKGQGDVHTEAFF
TGTGCCAGCAGCAAGGGACAGGGAGATGTGCACACTGAAGCTTTCTTT
>TRBJ2-1|TRBD2|-|TRBV5-1
CASSLQKTSGRGNEQFF
TGCGCCAGCAGCCTCCAGAAGACTAGCGGGAGAGGGAATGAGCAGTTCTTC
>TRBJ1-2|TRBD1|-|TRBV9
CASSVDWTGAHYGYTF
TGTGCCAGCAGCGTCGACTGGACAGGGGCCCACTATGGCTACACCTTC
>TRBJ2-7|TRBD2|-|TRBV11-2
CASSWVAGASYEQYF
TGTGCCAGCAGCTGGGTAGCGGGAGCGTCCTACGAGCAGTACTTC
>TRBJ2-4|-|-|TRBV19
CASREGGRDIQYF
TGTGCCAGTAGGGAGGGAGGTCGGGACATTCAGTACTTC
>TRBJ1-3|-|-|TRBV6-6
CASRSTGNGNTIYF
TGTGCCAGCAGGTCCACAGGGAACGGAAACACCATATATTTT
>TRBJ2-3|-|-|TRBV2
CASSDSTDTQYF
TGTGCCAGCAGTGATAGCACAGATACGCAGTATTTT
>TRBJ2-7|TRBD2|-|TRBV7-6
CASSPGTSGTSYEQYF
TGTGCCAGCAGCCCCGGGACTAGCGGGACTTCCTACGAGCAGTACTTC
>TRBJ1-4|-|-|TRBV4-1
CASSQDQAATNEKLFF
TGCGCCAGCAGCCAAGATCAAGCTGCAACTAATGAAAAACTGTTTTTT
>TRBJ2-7|-|-|TRBV7-3
CASSRGDYYEQYF
TGTGCCAGCAGCCGAGGGGATTACTACGAGCAGTACTTC
>TRBJ2-3|TRBD1|-|TRBV27
CASSRHRQGAGTDTQYF
TGTGCCAGCAGTCGCCACCGACAGGGGGCTGGCACAGATACGCAGTATTTT
>TRBJ2-1|TRBD2|-|TRBV6-1
CASRLSGSSYNEQFF
TGTGCCAGCAGGTTGAGCGGGAGTTCCTACAATGAGCAGTTCTTC
>TRBJ2-7|TRBD1|-|TRBV28
CASSSGTGGFEQYF
TGTGCCAGCAGTTCCGGGACAGGGGGGTTCGAGCAGTACTTC
>TRBJ2-5|-|-|TRBV29-1
CSVGPGTGYQETQYF
TGCAGCGTTGGTCCCGGGACGGGGTACCAAGAGACCCAGTACTTC
>TRBJ1-2|-|-|TRBV19
CASSNQALLNYGYTF
TGTGCCAGTAGTAACCAGGCCCTACTAAACTATGGCTACACCTTC
>TRBJ1-5|-|-|TRBV28
CASSLQGIVSNQPQHF
TGTGCCAGCAGTCTACAGGGTATAGTTAGCAATCAGCCCCAGCATTTT
>TRBJ2-7|-|-|TRBV28
CASNLGGTAHREQYF
TGTGCCTCAAACCTGGGGGGGACAGCACACCGCGAGCAGTACTTC
>TRBJ2-1|-|-|TRBV30
CAWSGPRPGEQFF
TGTGCCTGGAGTGGTCCTAGACCGGGAGAGCAGTTCTTC
>TRBJ2-1|-|-|TRBV15
CATSRGARRSSSNEQFF
TGTGCCACCAGCAGAGGAGCGAGGAGATCGTCGAGCAATGAGCAGTTCTTC
>TRBJ2-7|-|-|TRBV25-1
CASSGTFGNYEQYF
TGTGCCAGCAGTGGGACCTTTGGGAACTACGAGCAGTACTTC
>TRBJ1-2|-|-|TRBV28
CASSSSTVYNYGYTF
TGTGCCAGCAGCTCCTCCACAGTCTATAACTATGGCTACACCTTC
>TRBJ2-5|TRBD2|-|TRBV9
CASSVASGTSGRETQYF
TGTGCCAGCAGCGTAGCTTCCGGGACTAGCGGGAGAGAGACCCAGTACTTC
>TRBJ2-1|-|once|TRBV18
CASSRSPLFNEQFF
TGTGCCAGCTCACGGTCCCCCCTATTTAATGAGCAGTTCTTC
>TRBJ1-5|TRBD1|-|TRBV7-2
CASSLVWGQGGQPQHF
TGTGCCAGCAGCTTAGTTTGGGGACAGGGAGGTCAGCCCCAGCATTTT
>TRBJ1-1|TRBD1|-|TRBV29-1
CSVAGGMLAFF
TGCAGCGTTGCAGGGGGGATGTTGGCTTTCTTT
>TRBJ1-6|-|once|TRBV30
CAWSVQQNSPLHF
TGTGCCTGGAGTGTACAACAGAATTCACCCCTCCACTTT
>TRBJ1-5|-|-|TRBV28
CASTGLAYSNQPQHF
TGTGCCAGCACGGGCTTGGCTTATAGCAATCAGCCCCAGCATTTT
>TRBJ2-7|-|-|TRBV27
CASSLSMTGAREQYF
TGTGCCAGCAGTTTATCGATGACGGGAGCGAGGGAGCAGTACTTC